This T cell receptor (beta chain) stems from a study of CD4 T cells in relation to SARS-CoV-2 and coronaviruses. Naive and memory CD4+ T cells were cultured with CEF, then survey-sequenced. Produced via immunoSEQ multiplex PCR; TCRdb's table is partial and in-frame only. The sample has about 36,000 clones, about four fifths seen once. The V end was cut by 0 bases, the J end by 4 bases, with 13 bases between. Germline CDR1 is SGDLS and CDR2 is YYNGEE. This CDR3 region has 15 residues. Broader study findings: The assay detects memory recall responses, not culture-primed primary responses.

With regard to this clone: Its antigen is not identified.

The chain links TRBV9 to TRBJ2-5, with a tentative D call TRBD2 (6 bases). The TCR was taken from an adult with COVID-19. What was sequenced was naive CD4+ T cells from PBMCs, cultured in vitro. Subset described: naive CD4+ T cells isolated by negative enrichment. The CDR3 protein is CASSVVGGVSETQYF. The CDR3, as DNA: TGTGCCAGCAGCGTAGTGGGGGGAGTTTCAGAGACCCAGTACTTC.